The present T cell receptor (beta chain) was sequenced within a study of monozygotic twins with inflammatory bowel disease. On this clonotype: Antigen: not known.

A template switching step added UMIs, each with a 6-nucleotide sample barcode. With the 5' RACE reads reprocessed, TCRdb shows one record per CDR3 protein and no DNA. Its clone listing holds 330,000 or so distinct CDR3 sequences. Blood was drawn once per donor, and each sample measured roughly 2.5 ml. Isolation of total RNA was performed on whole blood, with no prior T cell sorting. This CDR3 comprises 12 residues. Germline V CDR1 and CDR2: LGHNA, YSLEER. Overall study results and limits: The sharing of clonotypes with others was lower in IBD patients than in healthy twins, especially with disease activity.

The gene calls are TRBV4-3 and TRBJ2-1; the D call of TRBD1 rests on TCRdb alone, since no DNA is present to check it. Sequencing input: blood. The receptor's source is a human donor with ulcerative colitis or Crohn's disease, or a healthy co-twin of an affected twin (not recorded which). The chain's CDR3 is CASSRVGGWQFF.